These 9 T cell receptor beta chains share one sample of origin, sequenced in a study of blood T cell repertoires in COVID-19. Libraries were prepared by immunoSEQ multiplex PCR; TCRdb keeps only in-frame clonotypes and omits some of them. The table includes about 150,000 clones, about 84% detected once. The sequencing input was peripheral blood. The receptors stem from a woman in her 50s with acute or convalescent COVID-19.

This clone was found once. A read error may account for a junction end that differs from germline. This chain connects TRBV7-2 to TRBJ2-5, with a possible D match to TRBD1 (6 bases). This CDR3 region has 12 residues. Germline V gives CDR1 SGHTA, CDR2 FQGNSA. The CDR3 loop reads CASSLDSGQGNF. CDR3 in DNA: TGTGCCAGCAGCCTTGACAGTGGTCAGGGGAACTTC.

The chain recombines TRBV5-1 with TRBJ1-1; D ambiguous. Per germline, CDR1 SGHRS and CDR2 YFSETQ. The CDR3 spans 14 residues. Between the trimmed V and J ends, which lost 3 bases and 5 bases, there was a span of 14 bases. In nucleotides, the CDR3 is TGCGCCAGCAGCTCAGGCTCTGGAGGAACTGAAGCTTTCTTT. Its translation is CASSSGSGGTEAFF.

This chain links TRBV28 with TRBJ2-4; D uncertain. Germline V gene data show CDR1 as MDHEN and CDR2 as SYDVKM. The CDR3 has 14 residues. V dropped 6 bases and J dropped 6 bases, with 15 bases sitting between them. The CDR3 spells CASSPVRILNIQYF. The CDR3 DNA reads TGTGCCAGCAGCCCAGTGAGGATATTAAACATTCAGTACTTC.

For this clone: The sample contains more than one DNA sequence encoding this CDR3. The chain has TRBV4-3 and TRBJ1-1; a possible D gene is TRBD1 (6 bases). Germline CDR1 LGHNA, CDR2 YSLEER. This CDR3 has 13 residues. Trimming left V 3 bases short and J 5 bases short, with 10 bases between. The CDR3 bases are TGCGCCAGCAGCCAGAACAGGGCTACTGAAGCTTTCTTT. Protein sequence: CASSQNRATEAFF.

The chain links TRBV13 to TRBJ2-3; 12 bases are a match to TRBD2. J was trimmed by 6 bases and V by 5 bases; bases with no gene match: 6. The V gene's germline CDR1 is PRHDT and CDR2 FYEKMQ (reference sequence). The CDR3 consists of 15 residues. The CDR3 region has the DNA TGTGCCAGCAGCCTGACTAGCGGGGGTACGGATACGCAGTATTTT. It encodes CASSLTSGGTDTQYF.

The chain joins TRBV7-9 to TRBJ2-3; D not resolved. CDR1 is SEHNR and CDR2 is FQNEAQ in the germline V gene (reference sequence). Between the trimmed V and J ends, which lost 4 bases and 4 bases, there was a span of 15 bases. The CDR3 totals 15 residues. CDR3 DNA: TGTGCCAGCAGCTACGCCCTCTCGAGCTCAGATACGCAGTATTTT. This sequence encodes CASSYALSSSDTQYF.

This clone was counted once. J is TRBJ2-5 and V is TRBV2; D not certain. V lost 7 bases to trimming and J lost 0 bases, with 6 bases between them. CDR3 length equals 12 residues. CDR1 SNHLY and CDR2 FYNNEI come from the germline V gene. CDR3 protein: CASNTDQETQYF. Written as DNA, the CDR3 is TGTGCCAGCAATACAGACCAAGAGACCCAGTACTTC.

CDR3 sequence: CASSQALQGGGYTF. Written as DNA, the CDR3 is TGCGCCAGCAGCCAAGCCCTACAGGGGGGAGGCTACACCTTC. The rearrangement uses TRBV4-3 and TRBJ1-2; 8 nucleotides align to TRBD1. Trimming at V came to 1 base and at J to 8 bases, leaving 6 bases not matched to a gene. The CDR3 totals 14 residues. Germline V gene sequence: CDR1 LGHNA, CDR2 YSLEER.

The chain joins TRBV28 to TRBJ2-4; D is perhaps TRBD2 (5 bases). The germline V gene has CDR1 MDHEN and CDR2 SYDVKM. This CDR3 is built from 13 residues. V was cut by 9 bases and J by 0 bases, with 9 bases left in between. CDR3 protein: CASSEVAKNIQYF. CDR3 bases: TGTGCCAGTAGCGAAGTAGCCAAAAACATTCAGTACTTC.